This TCR beta chain emerged from a study of blood T cell repertoires in COVID-19. Study summary: Sites across the United States, Italy and Spain contributed samples from acute and convalescent COVID-19.

Original processing notes: Counts of nucleated cells, estimated from reference gene primer amplification, were obtained. Libraries were prepared by immunoSEQ multiplex PCR; TCRdb keeps only in-frame clonotypes and omits some of them. V, J and clone size were drawn from that table, and D and trimming were deduced from the DNA. The sample contains 91,000 or so clones, about 86% of which appear only once. The CDR3 loop spans 12 amino acids. The J segment lost 9 bases and the V segment lost 5 bases, leaving 4 bases of the junction unmatched. Looked up from germline, CDR1 is SGHTA and CDR2 is FQGNSA. The chain carries TRBV7-2 and TRBJ2-7; 10 nucleotides match TRBD2. The origin of this receptor is a woman aged 60-70 years in a cohort sampled during active or convalescent COVID-19. Source material: peripheral blood. CDR3 coding DNA: TGTGCCAGCAGCGTTTTAGCGGGAGGGCAGTACTTC. It specifies CASSVLAGGQYF.